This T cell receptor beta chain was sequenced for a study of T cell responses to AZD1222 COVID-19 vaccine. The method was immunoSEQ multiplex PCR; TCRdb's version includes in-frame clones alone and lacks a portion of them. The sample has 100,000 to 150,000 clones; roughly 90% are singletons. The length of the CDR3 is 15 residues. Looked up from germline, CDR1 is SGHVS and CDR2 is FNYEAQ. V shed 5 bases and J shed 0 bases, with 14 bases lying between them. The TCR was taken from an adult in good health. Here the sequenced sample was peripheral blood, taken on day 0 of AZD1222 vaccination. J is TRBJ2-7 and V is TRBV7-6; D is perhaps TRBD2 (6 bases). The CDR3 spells CASSPGGGSSYEQYF. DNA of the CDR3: TGTGCCAGCAGCCCGGGCGGAGGGAGCTCCTACGAGCAGTACTTC.